Below are 10 T cell receptor beta chains sequenced from a single sample in a study of T cells in Graves' hyperthyroidism and ophthalmopathy. Amplified TCR beta CDR3 regions came from RNA transcripts. RT-PCR in the first round (using the HTBI primer set) targeted the TCR CDR3. TCRdb re-derived calls from the multiplex PCR reads in MiXCR, one entry per CDR3 protein. The sample holds about 700,000 distinct CDR3 sequences; less than 15% are singletons and the top ten take 9.5% to 13%. The specimen sequenced was blood. These receptors all stem from a woman aged 18-30 years with Graves' hyperthyroidism.

This clonotype was detected a few times. The junction does not match germline at one end; this may be a read error. The chain has TRBV5-1 and TRBJ2-7; D remains unclear. CDR1 and CDR2 from the germline V gene are SGHRS and YFSETQ. This CDR3 has 13 amino acids. The CDR3 region has the DNA TGCACCAGCAGCTTAGCCGACAACTACGAGCAGTACTTC. It specifies CTSSLADNYEQYF.

This clonotype was seen a handful of times. The chain has TRBV7-9 and TRBJ2-5, with 7 bases lining up with TRBD1. Looked up from germline, CDR1 is SEHNR and CDR2 is FQNEAQ (reference sequence). The CDR3 spans 11 residues. The J segment lost 12 bases and the V segment lost 4 bases, leaving 5 bases of the junction unmatched. CDR3 sequence: CASSSGTVEYF. The CDR3 bases are TGTGCCAGCAGCTCCGGGACAGTGGAGTACTTC.

For the CDR3, the DNA is TGTGCCAGCAGCCAAGAGCAGGTTCGGGTCCGTCGGCGAGAGACCCAGTACTTC. It encodes CASSQEQVRVRRRETQYF. The rearrangement uses TRBV3-1 and TRBJ2-5; D remains ambiguous. V dropped 0 bases and J dropped 4 bases, with 21 bases sitting between them. Germline CDR1 and CDR2: LGHDT and YNNKEL (reference sequence). The CDR3 is made up of 18 amino acids.

This clonotype showed up many times. The rearrangement joins TRBV28 to TRBJ2-7, with D unresolved. Germline assignment: CDR1 MDHEN and CDR2 SYDVKM. This CDR3 is built from 14 residues. Trimming shortened V by 4 bases and J by 7 bases, and 17 bases separated the two germline ends. CDR3 residues: CASSSFYPMGEQYF. CDR3 in DNA: TGTGCCAGCAGTTCCTTCTATCCTATGGGGGAGCAGTACTTC.

This clonotype was detected many times. The chain uses TRBV28 and TRBJ2-5, with TRBD2 as a possible D gene (5 bases). CDR3 length: 15 amino acids. CDR1 and CDR2 from the germline V gene are MDHEN and SYDVKM. V was pared by 6 bases and J by 2 bases, with 16 bases between. The CDR3 protein is CASRDFGYLQETQYF. The CDR3 DNA is TGTGCCAGCAGGGACTTTGGGTATCTGCAAGAGACCCAGTACTTC.

This clonotype was seen repeatedly, ten times or more. This chain connects TRBV3-1 to TRBJ1-5; a weak D match, TRBD1 (6 bases). V gave up 3 bases and J gave up 7 bases, with 7 bases separating them. The V gene's germline CDR1 is LGHDT and CDR2 YNNKEL (reference sequence). The CDR3 totals 12 residues. CDR3: CASSHRGQPQHF. CDR3 nucleotides: TGTGCCAGCAGCCACAGGGGACAGCCCCAGCATTTT.

The rearrangement links TRBV5-4 to TRBJ2-1, with a weak D call TRBD1 (5 bases). Germline V gene sequence: CDR1 SGHNT, CDR2 YYREEE (reference sequence). Trimming stripped 1 base from V and 9 bases from J, with 17 bases between. The CDR3 runs 15 residues. Here the CDR3 reads CASSLTAGWSSEQFF. The CDR3 nucleotides are TGTGCCAGCAGCTTGACGGCAGGGTGGTCTAGTGAGCAGTTCTTC.

CDR3 nucleotides: TGTGCCAGCCCGAGACAGGGCTGGACTGAAGCTTTCTTT. It is translated as CASPRQGWTEAFF. This chain joins TRBV2 and TRBJ1-1, with 7 bases lining up with TRBD1. The germline CDR1 and CDR2 sequences are SNHLY and FYNNEI. V trimming: 8 bases; J trimming: 5 bases; junction bases outside the gene matches: 8. This CDR3 has 13 amino acids.

This clonotype was recorded many times. The rearrangement links TRBV7-9 to TRBJ2-7; 7 bases align to TRBD1. J lost 5 bases, V lost 1 base, and 5 bases had no gene match. The CDR3 length is 14 residues. The germline gives CDR1 SEHNR, CDR2 FQNEAQ (reference sequence). The CDR3 spells CASSLGQGFNEQYF. In DNA form, the CDR3 reads TGTGCCAGCAGCTTAGGACAGGGTTTCAACGAGCAGTACTTC.

V usage is TRBV27 and J usage is TRBJ1-4, with D hard to call. Trimming cost V 6 bases and J 6 bases, with 8 bases left between them. Germline V gives CDR1 MNHEY, CDR2 SMNVEV (reference sequence). There are 12 residues in the CDR3. The CDR3, as DNA: TGTGCCAGCAGCGGGTCGGATGAAAAACTGTTTTTT. It translates to CASSGSDEKLFF.